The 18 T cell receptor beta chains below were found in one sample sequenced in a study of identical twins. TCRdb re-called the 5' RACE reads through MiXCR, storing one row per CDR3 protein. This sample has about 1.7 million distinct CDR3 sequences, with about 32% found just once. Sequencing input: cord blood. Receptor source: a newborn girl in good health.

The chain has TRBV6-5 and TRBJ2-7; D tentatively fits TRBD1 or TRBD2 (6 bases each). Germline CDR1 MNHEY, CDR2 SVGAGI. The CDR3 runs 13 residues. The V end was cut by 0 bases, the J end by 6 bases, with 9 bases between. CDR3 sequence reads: CASSYSKGGEQYF. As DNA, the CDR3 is TGTGCCAGCAGTTACTCGAAGGGGGGCGAGCAGTACTTC.

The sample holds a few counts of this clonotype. The DNA of the CDR3 is TGCAGCGTTGATAGCGGGGTTATGAACACCGGGGAGCTGTTTTTT. Residues: CSVDSGVMNTGELFF. The V call is TRBV29-1, the J call TRBJ2-2; 8 positions match TRBD2. CDR3 length equals 15 residues. V was clipped by 3 bases and J by 1 base; unmatched bases: 4. Germline assignment: CDR1 SQVTM and CDR2 ANQGSEA.

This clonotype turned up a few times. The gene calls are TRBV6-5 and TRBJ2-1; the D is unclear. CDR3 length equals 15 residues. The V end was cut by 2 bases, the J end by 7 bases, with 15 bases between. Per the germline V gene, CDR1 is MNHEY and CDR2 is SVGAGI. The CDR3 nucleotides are TGTGCCAGCAGTTACGTATCATGGATGGGGAATGAGCAGTTCTTC. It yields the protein CASSYVSWMGNEQFF.

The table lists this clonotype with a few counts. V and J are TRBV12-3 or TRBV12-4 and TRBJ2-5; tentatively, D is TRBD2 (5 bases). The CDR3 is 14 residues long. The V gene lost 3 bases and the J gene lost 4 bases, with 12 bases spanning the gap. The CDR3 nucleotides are TGTGCCAGCAGTTTTAGCCTAGCCCCAGAGACCCAGTACTTC. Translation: CASSFSLAPETQYF.

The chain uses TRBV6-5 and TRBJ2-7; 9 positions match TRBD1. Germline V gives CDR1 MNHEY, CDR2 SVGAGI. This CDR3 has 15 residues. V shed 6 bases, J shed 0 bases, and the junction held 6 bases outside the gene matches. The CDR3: CASSRDRESSYEQYF. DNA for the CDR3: TGTGCCAGCAGCCGGGACAGGGAAAGCTCCTACGAGCAGTACTTC.

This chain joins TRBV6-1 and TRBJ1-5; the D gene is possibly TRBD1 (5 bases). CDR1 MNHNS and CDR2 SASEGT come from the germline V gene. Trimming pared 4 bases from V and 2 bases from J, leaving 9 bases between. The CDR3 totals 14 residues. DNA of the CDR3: TGTGCCAGCAGTGTCAGGGTGGGCAATCAGCCCCAGCATTTT. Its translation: CASSVRVGNQPQHF.

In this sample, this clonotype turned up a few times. The CDR3 reads CASSQYSGTGELFF. In nucleotides, the CDR3 is TGTGCCAGCAGCCAATACAGCGGGACCGGGGAGCTGTTTTTT. The rearrangement joins TRBV4-2 to TRBJ2-2; D possibly corresponds to TRBD2 (6 bases). The V and J ends lost 2 bases and 5 bases respectively, with 9 bases between them. Looked up from germline, CDR1 is LGHNA and CDR2 is YNFKEQ. The CDR3 consists of 14 residues.

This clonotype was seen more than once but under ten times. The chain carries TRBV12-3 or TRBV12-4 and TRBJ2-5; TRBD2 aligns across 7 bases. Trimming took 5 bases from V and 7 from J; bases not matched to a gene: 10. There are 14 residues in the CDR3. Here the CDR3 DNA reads TGTGCCAGCAGTGCTACTAGCGCCCAGGGGACCCAGTACTTC. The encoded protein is CASSATSAQGTQYF.

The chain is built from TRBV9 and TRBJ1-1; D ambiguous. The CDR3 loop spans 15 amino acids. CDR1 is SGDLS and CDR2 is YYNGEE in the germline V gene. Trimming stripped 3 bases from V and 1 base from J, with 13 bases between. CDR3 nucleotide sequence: TGTGCCAGCAGCGGGCGGTTATTATCGAACACTGAAGCTTTCTTT. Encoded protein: CASSGRLLSNTEAFF.

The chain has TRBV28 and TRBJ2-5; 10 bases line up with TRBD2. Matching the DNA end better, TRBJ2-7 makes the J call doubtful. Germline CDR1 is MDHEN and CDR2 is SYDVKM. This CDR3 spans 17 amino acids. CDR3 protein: CASRPLSGRASPYEQYF. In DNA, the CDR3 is TGTGCCAGCAGGCCACTAAGCGGGAGGGCCTCTCCTTACGAGCAGTACTTC.

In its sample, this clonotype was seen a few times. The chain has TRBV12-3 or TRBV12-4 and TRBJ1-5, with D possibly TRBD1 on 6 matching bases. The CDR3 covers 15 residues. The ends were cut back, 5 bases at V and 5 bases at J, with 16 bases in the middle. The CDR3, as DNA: TGTGCCAGCAGTCCAAGGACAGCCTTCGATCAGCCCCAGCATTTT. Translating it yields CASSPRTAFDQPQHF.

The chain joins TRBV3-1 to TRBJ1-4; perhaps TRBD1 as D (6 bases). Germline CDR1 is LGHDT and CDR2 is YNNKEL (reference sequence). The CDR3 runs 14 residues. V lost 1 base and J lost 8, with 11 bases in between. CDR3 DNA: TGTGCCAGCAGCCAAGTGTGGGGGCAAGAAAAACTGTTTTTT. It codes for CASSQVWGQEKLFF.

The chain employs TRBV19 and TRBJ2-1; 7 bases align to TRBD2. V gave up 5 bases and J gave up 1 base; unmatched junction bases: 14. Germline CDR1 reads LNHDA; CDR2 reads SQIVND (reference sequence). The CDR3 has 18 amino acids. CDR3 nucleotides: TGTGCCAGTAGTCCATGGGATCTGGGCGGGAGATCCTACAATGAGCAGTTCTTC. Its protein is CASSPWDLGGRSYNEQFF.

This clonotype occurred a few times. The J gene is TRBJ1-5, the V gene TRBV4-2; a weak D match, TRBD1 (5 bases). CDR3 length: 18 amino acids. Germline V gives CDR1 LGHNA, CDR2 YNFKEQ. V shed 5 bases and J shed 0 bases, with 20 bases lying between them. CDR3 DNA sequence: TGTGCCAGCAGCAAAATGGGGCAGGGTGACTATAGCAATCAGCCCCAGCATTTT. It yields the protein CASSKMGQGDYSNQPQHF.

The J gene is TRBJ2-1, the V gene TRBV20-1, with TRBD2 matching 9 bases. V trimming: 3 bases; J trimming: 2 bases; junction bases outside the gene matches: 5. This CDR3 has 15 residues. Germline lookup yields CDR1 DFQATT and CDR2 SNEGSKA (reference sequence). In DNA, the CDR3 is TGCAGTGCTAGGAAGCGGGAGGACCCCTACAATGAGCAGTTCTTC. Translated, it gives CSARKREDPYNEQFF.

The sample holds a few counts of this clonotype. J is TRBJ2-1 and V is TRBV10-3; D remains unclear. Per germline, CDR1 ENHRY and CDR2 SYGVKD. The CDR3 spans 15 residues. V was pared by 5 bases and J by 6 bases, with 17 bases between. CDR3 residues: CAISPYPDAPNEQFF. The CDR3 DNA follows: TGTGCCATCAGTCCCTACCCCGATGCTCCCAATGAGCAGTTCTTC.

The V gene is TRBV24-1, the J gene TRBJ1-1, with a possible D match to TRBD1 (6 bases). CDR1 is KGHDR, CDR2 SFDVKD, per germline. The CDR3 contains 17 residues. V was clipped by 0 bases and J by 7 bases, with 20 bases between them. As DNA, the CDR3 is TGTGCCACCAGTGATTTGCCCTGGAGGCAGGGGAGGAATGAAGCTTTCTTT. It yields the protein CATSDLPWRQGRNEAFF.

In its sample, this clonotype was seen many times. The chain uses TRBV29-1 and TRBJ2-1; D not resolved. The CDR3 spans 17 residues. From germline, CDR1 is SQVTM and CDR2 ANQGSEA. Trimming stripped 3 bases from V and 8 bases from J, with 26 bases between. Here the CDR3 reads CSVDLASIPRNPHEQFF. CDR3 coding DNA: TGCAGCGTTGATCTGGCATCCATCCCACGGAACCCCCATGAGCAGTTCTTC.